Listed here are 29 T cell receptor beta chains from one sample, sequenced in a study of cytomegalovirus exposure and HLA in healthy donors. Primers: 60 Vbeta forward and 13 Jbeta reverse. Sequencing used immunoSEQ multiplex PCR; TCRdb keeps in-frame clones, though not all of them. The table has 95,000 to 150,000 clones, more than 60% seen once. The sequenced sample was PBMCs. The receptors shown here come from a woman between 55 and 75 years old in good health and CMV-seropositive.

The chain is built from TRBV30 and TRBJ2-3; 9 bases align to TRBD2. Germline V gene data show CDR1 as GTSNPN and CDR2 as SVGIG (reference sequence). The CDR3 totals 13 residues. Trimming at V came to 7 bases and at J to 0 bases, leaving 2 bases not matched to a gene. In nucleotides, the CDR3 is TGTGCCTCAACTAGCGGGAGCACAGATACGCAGTATTTT. Its translation: CASTSGSTDTQYF.

Only one count was recorded for this clone. The J gene is TRBJ2-2, the V gene TRBV30, with unresolved D. The V gene lost 1 base and the J gene lost 0 bases, with 12 bases spanning the gap. The CDR3 has 16 amino acids. Germline V gives CDR1 GTSNPN, CDR2 SVGIG (reference sequence). CDR3 bases: TGTGCCTGGAGTGATATCCCACTCGCGAACACCGGGGAGCTGTTTTTT. It yields the protein CAWSDIPLANTGELFF. Variable domain in full (rest from reference TRBV30 and TRBJ2-2): SQTIHQWPATLVQPVGSPLSLECTVEGTSNPNLYWYRQAAGRGLQLLFYSVGIGQISSEVPQNLSASRPQDRQFILSSKKLLLSDSGFYLCAWSDIPLANTGELFFGEGSRLTVL.

V usage is TRBV4-3 and J usage is TRBJ1-2, with D hard to call. Germline V gene lookup returns CDR1 LGHNA and CDR2 YSLEER. The ends were cut back, 3 bases at V and 0 bases at J, with 11 bases in the middle. This CDR3 spans 15 amino acids. In DNA, the CDR3 is TGCGCCAGCAGCCATTCTTTTGGAGCTAACTATGGCTACACCTTC. It codes for CASSHSFGANYGYTF.

This sequence joins TRBV5-1 and TRBJ1-4; possible D gene TRBD1, 5 bases. V shed 3 bases and J shed 8 bases, with 14 bases lying between them. The germline CDR1 and CDR2 sequences are SGHRS and YFSETQ. The CDR3 is 14 amino acids. The CDR3 spells CASSSGVSTEKLFF. The CDR3 region has the DNA TGCGCCAGCAGCTCGGGGGTTTCGACCGAAAAACTGTTTTTT.

The rearrangement joins TRBV9 to TRBJ1-1; D may be TRBD1 (5 bases). Germline-derived CDR1 and CDR2 are SGDLS and YYNGEE. Trimming took 3 bases from V and 11 from J, leaving 14 bases between them. The CDR3 spans 12 residues. The CDR3 reads CASSALQGGAFF. CDR3 DNA: TGTGCCAGCAGCGCGCTCCAGGGAGGGGCTTTCTTT.

This chain connects TRBV15 to TRBJ1-5; D is possibly TRBD1 (6 bases). The CDR3 sequence is 15 residues long. From germline, CDR1 is LNHNV and CDR2 YYDKDF (reference sequence). Trimming took 2 bases from V and 3 from J, leaving 11 bases between them. The CDR3 nucleotides are TGTGCCACCAGCAGAATACAGGGAATCAATCAGCCCCAGCATTTT. This sequence encodes CATSRIQGINQPQHF.

This chain joins TRBV29-1 and TRBJ2-7; TRBD1 aligns across 7 bases. The ends lost 7 bases at V and 0 bases at J; junction bases unmatched: 3. This CDR3 comprises 12 residues. Germline V gene lookup returns CDR1 SQVTM and CDR2 ANQGSEA. Here the CDR3 reads CSGRDSSYEQYF. The CDR3 DNA is TGCAGCGGACGGGACAGCTCCTACGAGCAGTACTTC.

The J gene is TRBJ2-2, the V gene TRBV30; D is possibly TRBD2 (6 bases). Trimming left V 1 base short and J 8 bases short, with 14 bases between. The germline CDR1 and CDR2 sequences are GTSNPN and SVGIG (reference sequence). This CDR3 has 14 amino acids. The CDR3 sequence: CAWSELALRGELFF. CDR3 nucleotides: TGTGCCTGGAGTGAACTAGCCCTAAGAGGGGAGCTGTTTTTT.

The chain joins TRBV7-2 to TRBJ2-1, with D tentatively TRBD2 (6 bases). The length of the CDR3 is 15 residues. Germline V CDR1 and CDR2: SGHTA, FQGNSA. V dropped 0 bases and J dropped 9 bases, with 15 bases sitting between them. The CDR3 sequence: CASSLAGALAVEQFF. CDR3 nucleotides: TGTGCCAGCAGCTTAGCGGGTGCCTTAGCGGTTGAGCAGTTCTTC. The full variable domain, completed using reference TRBV7-2 and TRBJ2-1, is GAGVSQSPSNKVTEKGKDVELRCDPISGHTALYWYRQSLGQGLEFLIYFQGNSAPDKSGLPSDRFSAERTGGSVSTLTIQRTQQEDSAVYLCASSLAGALAVEQFFGPGTRLTVL.

This CDR3 is CASSKGDTITGTGLYEKLFF. The DNA for the CDR3 is TGTGCCAGCAGCAAAGGCGATACCATAACCGGGACAGGACTTTACGAAAAACTGTTTTTT. The genes are TRBV21-1 and TRBJ1-4; the listed D gene, TRBD1, was not tested against the DNA. TRBV21-1 is a pseudogene locus. CDR3 length: 20 residues.

This clone was observed a few times. The rearrangement links TRBV6-6 to TRBJ2-5, with 9 bases lining up with TRBD1. The germline V gene has CDR1 MNHNY and CDR2 SVGAGI (reference sequence). V trimming: 6 bases; J trimming: 4 bases; junction bases outside the gene matches: 6. This CDR3 is 14 amino acids long. The CDR3 region is CASRTGGNRETQYF. The CDR3, as DNA: TGTGCCAGCAGGACAGGGGGGAATCGAGAGACCCAGTACTTC.

Here the CDR3 reads CASSLGGRANEQFF. The CDR3 DNA reads as TGTGCCAGCAGCTTGGGCGGGAGGGCCAATGAGCAGTTCTTC. This chain uses TRBV7-2 with TRBJ2-1; 9 bases match TRBD2. The germline V gene encodes CDR1 SGHTA and CDR2 FQGNSA. The J segment lost 6 bases and the V segment lost 3 bases, leaving 3 bases of the junction unmatched. This CDR3 has 14 amino acids.

This clone has only one observation. The chain joins TRBV19 to TRBJ1-5; 7 bases agree with TRBD1. This CDR3 is 15 amino acids long. Germline trimming cut 5 bases from V and 4 bases from J; bases unmatched to any gene: 8. Germline lookup yields CDR1 LNHDA and CDR2 SQIVND (reference sequence). CDR3 sequence reads: CASSYNRGRNQPQHF. CDR3 bases: TGTGCCAGTAGTTACAACAGGGGTAGAAATCAGCCCCAGCATTTT.

This rearrangement joins TRBV4-2 to TRBJ1-1; no clear D gene. Looked up from germline, CDR1 is LGHNA and CDR2 is YNFKEQ. The CDR3 loop spans 17 amino acids. V lost 1 base and J lost 3, with 18 bases in between. CDR3 loop: CASSQGRLHFVDTEAFF. CDR3 in DNA: TGTGCCAGCAGCCAAGGTCGTCTCCACTTTGTGGACACTGAAGCTTTCTTT.

V gene TRBV29-1 combines with J gene TRBJ1-1, with unresolved D. V was clipped by 4 bases and J by 2 bases, with 11 bases between them. Germline V lookup: CDR1 SQVTM, CDR2 ANQGSEA. The CDR3 consists of 13 residues. The CDR3 nucleotides are TGCAGCGTTGGCTCCCGGGGAAACACTGAAGCTTTCTTT. It translates to CSVGSRGNTEAFF.

Only one count was recorded for this clone. The chain uses TRBV5-4 and TRBJ2-3; 7 positions match TRBD2. CDR1 is SGHNT and CDR2 is YYREEE in the germline V gene (reference sequence). Losses at the gene ends were 4 bases for V and 6 bases for J; bases not matched to a gene: 11. The CDR3 sequence is 15 residues long. The DNA for the CDR3 is TGTGCCAGCAGCAGTAGCGGGTTCCCGGCCGATACGCAGTATTTT. Residues: CASSSSGFPADTQYF.

The sample holds one count of this clone. This chain links TRBV14 with TRBJ2-7; weak D call: TRBD2 (6 bases). Germline V gene data show CDR1 as SGHDN and CDR2 as FVKESK. There are 14 residues in the CDR3. V lost 4 bases and J 7 bases, leaving 17 bases between the germline ends. The CDR3, as DNA: TGTGCCAGCAGCCGAGGCCGGGGGACCAATGAGCAGTACTTC. This codes for CASSRGRGTNEQYF. The entire variable domain, with the rest obtained from reference TRBV14 and TRBJ2-7, is as follows: EAGVTQFPSHSVIEKGQTVTLRCDPISGHDNLYWYRRVMGKEIKFLLHFVKESKQDESGMPNNRFLAERTGGTYSTLKVQPAELEDSGVYFCASSRGRGTNEQYFGPGTRLTVT.

V and J are TRBV30 and TRBJ1-5, with 8 bases matching TRBD1. CDR3 length: 17 residues. Germline CDR1 is GTSNPN and CDR2 is SVGIG (reference sequence). The ends lost 0 bases at V and 2 bases at J; junction bases unmatched: 9. In DNA, the CDR3 is TGTGCCTGGAGTGTACTGGGTTGGGGACAGGGCAATCAGCCCCAGCATTTT. This sequence encodes CAWSVLGWGQGNQPQHF.

The rearrangement links TRBV2 to TRBJ1-5; 9 positions match TRBD1. Losses at the gene ends were 3 bases for V and 7 bases for J; bases not matched to a gene: 4. Germline assignment: CDR1 SNHLY and CDR2 FYNNEI. The CDR3 extends over 14 amino acids. CDR3 nucleotide sequence: TGTGCCAGCAGTGATGGGGGGACAGGGCAGCCCCAGCATTTT. It is translated as CASSDGGTGQPQHF.

This clone was counted a few times. The J gene is TRBJ2-2, the V gene TRBV28; 8 bases line up with TRBD1. Germline V lookup: CDR1 MDHEN, CDR2 SYDVKM. The CDR3 extends over 17 amino acids. V shed 5 bases and J 5 bases; nucleotides not matched to a gene: 13. CDR3 DNA: TGTGCCAGCAGTCCCCTTACGACAGGGGTCAAGACCGGGGAGCTGTTTTTT. This sequence encodes CASSPLTTGVKTGELFF.

The chain is built from TRBV7-9 and TRBJ1-4; 11 bases match TRBD1. CDR3 size: 16 residues. Germline assignment: CDR1 SEHNR and CDR2 FQNEAQ (reference sequence). V shed 4 bases and J 8 bases; nucleotides not matched to a gene: 9. CDR3 coding DNA: TGTGCCAGCAGCTCACGGACAGGGGGCGCCGCGGAAAAACTGTTTTTT. Its protein is CASSSRTGGAAEKLFF.

The chain joins TRBV2 to TRBJ2-7; TRBD2 aligns across 11 bases. The CDR3 loop spans 14 amino acids. Germline CDR1 SNHLY, CDR2 FYNNEI. V was pared by 6 bases and J by 3 bases, with 4 bases of the junction left unmatched. The CDR3 loop reads CASSTGTSGYEQYF. CDR3 nucleotide sequence: TGTGCCAGCAGCACCGGGACTAGCGGCTACGAGCAGTACTTC.

The chain uses TRBV5-1 and TRBJ1-4, with 7 bases identical to TRBD1. This CDR3 has 16 residues. Per the germline V gene, CDR1 is SGHRS and CDR2 is YFSETQ. The junction had 4 bases not matched to a gene; V was cut back by 2 bases and J by 0 bases. The CDR3 sequence is CASSFGTASTNEKLFF. CDR3 sequence (DNA): TGCGCCAGCAGCTTCGGGACAGCGTCAACTAATGAAAAACTGTTTTTT.

J is TRBJ1-2 and V is TRBV5-5, with D maybe TRBD1 (5 bases). CDR3 length: 16 amino acids. Germline assignment: CDR1 SGHKS and CDR2 YYEKEE (reference sequence). V gave up 0 bases and J gave up 4 bases, with 16 bases separating them. Written as DNA, the CDR3 is TGTGCCAGCAGCTTGGGGGCGGCTAGGGGCGCCTATGGCTACACCTTC. Amino acids: CASSLGAARGAYGYTF.

The CDR3 loop reads CASSFRDRNTEAFF. CDR3 nucleotide sequence: TGTGCCAGCAGCTTTAGGGACAGGAACACTGAAGCTTTCTTT. The chain uses TRBV7-2 and TRBJ1-1, with 7 bases aligning to TRBD1. The V and J ends lost 3 bases and 1 base, in that order; junction bases with no gene match: 2. Germline V gene data show CDR1 as SGHTA and CDR2 as FQGNSA. The CDR3 loop spans 14 amino acids.

Points on this clone: Within the sample, other DNA sequences also encode this same CDR3. This chain joins TRBV7-2 and TRBJ1-2; D is uncertain. The V end was cut by 3 bases, the J end by 5 bases, with 10 bases between. This CDR3 has 13 residues. Per the germline V gene, CDR1 is SGHTA and CDR2 is FQGNSA. The chain's CDR3 is CASSLEGLYGYTF. DNA of the CDR3: TGTGCCAGCAGCTTGGAGGGCTTATATGGCTACACCTTC. The full variable domain, completed using reference TRBV7-2 and TRBJ1-2, is GAGVSQSPSNKVTEKGKDVELRCDPISGHTALYWYRQSLGQGLEFLIYFQGNSAPDKSGLPSDRFSAERTGGSVSTLTIQRTQQEDSAVYLCASSLEGLYGYTFGSGTRLTVV.

The genes are TRBV7-2 and TRBJ2-1; 10 bases align to TRBD2. Germline V lookup: CDR1 SGHTA, CDR2 FQGNSA. This CDR3 has 16 amino acids. V gave up 5 bases and J gave up 8 bases; unmatched junction bases: 12. The CDR3 coding sequence is TGTGCCAGCAGCAAACAAGCAGCGGGAGGGCCGTATGAGCAGTTCTTC. It translates to CASSKQAAGGPYEQFF.

The rearrangement links TRBV7-2 to TRBJ1-2; 7 bases are a match to TRBD1. CDR3 length: 15 amino acids. The germline gives CDR1 SGHTA, CDR2 FQGNSA. The V segment lost 3 bases and the J segment 4 bases; nucleotides outside the gene matches: 8. CDR3 DNA: TGTGCCAGCAGCTTTGGGACAGCGGCCCTCTATGGCTACACCTTC. Translation gives CASSFGTAALYGYTF.

CDR3 amino acids: CASSPQSGGGADTQYF. CDR3 sequence (DNA): TGCGCCAGCAGCCCCCAGAGCGGGGGCGGCGCAGATACGCAGTATTTT. The chain couples TRBV5-1 to TRBJ2-3; 8 nucleotides align to TRBD2. CDR1 is SGHRS, CDR2 YFSETQ, per germline. There are 16 residues in the CDR3. The J segment lost 4 bases and the V segment lost 4 bases, leaving 11 bases of the junction unmatched.